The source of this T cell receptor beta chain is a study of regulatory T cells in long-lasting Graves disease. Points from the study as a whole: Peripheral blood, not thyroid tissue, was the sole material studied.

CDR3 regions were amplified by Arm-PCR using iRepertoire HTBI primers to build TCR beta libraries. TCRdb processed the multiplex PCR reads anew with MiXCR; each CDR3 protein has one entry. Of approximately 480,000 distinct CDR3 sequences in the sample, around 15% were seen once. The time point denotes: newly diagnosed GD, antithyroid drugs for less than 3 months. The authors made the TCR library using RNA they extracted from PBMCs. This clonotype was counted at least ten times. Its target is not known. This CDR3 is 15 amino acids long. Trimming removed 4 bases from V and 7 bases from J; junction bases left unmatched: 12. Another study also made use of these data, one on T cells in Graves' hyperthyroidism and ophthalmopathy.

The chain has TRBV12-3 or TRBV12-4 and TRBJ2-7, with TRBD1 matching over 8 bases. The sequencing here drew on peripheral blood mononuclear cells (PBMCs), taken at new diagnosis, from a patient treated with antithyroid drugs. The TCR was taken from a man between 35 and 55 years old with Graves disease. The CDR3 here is CASSWSGQGLREQYF. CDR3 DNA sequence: TGTGCCAGCAGTTGGTCCGGACAGGGCTTAAGGGAGCAGTACTTC.